This is a list of T cell receptor beta chains from one sample in a study of CD8 T cells in Susac syndrome. TCRdb recomputed calls from the immunoSEQ multiplex PCR reads with MiXCR, one row per CDR3 protein. This table has 210,000 or so distinct CDR3 sequences, about 94% appearing once. Sequencing was performed on CD8+ T cells from PBMCs. The receptors stem from a human donor with multiple sclerosis. Each CDR3 is given with its conserved first and last residue. Fields, in order: clone size, J gene, V gene, D gene, CDR3 protein, CDR3 DNA. The D gene is left open where the match is weak. Clone sizes are given selectively: once, few, many, or a class where the clone is expanded.

-,TRBJ1-2,TRBV6-5,TRBD1,CASMSGTDIYYGYTF,TGTGCCAGCATGTCCGGGACAGATATTTACTATGGCTACACCTTC
-,TRBJ2-2,TRBV6-4,-,CASADSNTGELFF,TGTGCCAGCGCGGATTCGAACACCGGGGAGCTGTTTTTT
-,TRBJ2-7,TRBV3-1,-,CASSQGGLEYF,TGTGCCAGCAGCCAAGGAGGGTTGGAATACTTC
-,TRBJ2-7,TRBV10-1,TRBD2,CASTFFFGLAGFRYEQYF,TGCGCCAGCACCTTTTTCTTCGGACTAGCGGGGTTTAGGTACGAGCAGTACTTC
-,TRBJ1-2,TRBV13,-,CASSWRGDPYYGYTF,TGTGCCAGCAGCTGGAGGGGGGACCCCTACTATGGCTACACCTTC
once,TRBJ2-2,TRBV5-4,TRBD2,CASSRSAGVGGELFF,TGTGCCAGCAGTAGGTCAGCGGGAGTGGGCGGGGAGCTGTTTTTT
-,TRBJ2-1,TRBV7-8,TRBD2,CASSAPGTSGSNEQFF,TGTGCCAGCAGCGCGCCCGGGACTAGCGGGAGTAATGAGCAGTTCTTC
once,TRBJ1-3,TRBV9,-,CASSVSTGPGNTIYF,TGTGCCAGCAGCGTATCTACAGGGCCCGGAAACACCATATATTTT
once,TRBJ2-7,TRBV9,-,CASSPQGRRGYEQYF,TGTGCCAGCAGCCCCCAGGGACGCCGTGGCTACGAGCAGTACTTC
-,TRBJ2-1,TRBV7-3,TRBD2,CASSLGAGGKNEQFF,TGTGCCAGCAGCTTAGGAGCGGGAGGAAAAAATGAGCAGTTCTTC
-,TRBJ2-2,TRBV4-3,TRBD1,CASSQVWDRRANTGELFF,TGCGCCAGCAGCCAGGTATGGGACAGGCGAGCGAACACCGGGGAGCTGTTTTTT
-,TRBJ1-2,TRBV6-5,-,CASSSLGGTPYGYTF,TGTGCCAGCAGTTCCCTCGGGGGGACCCCCTATGGCTACACCTTC
few,TRBJ1-2,TRBV20-1,-,CSASDYGYTF,TGCAGTGCTTCTGACTATGGCTACACCTTC
once,TRBJ2-5,TRBV27,-,CASSFRPDGNQETQYF,TGTGCCAGCAGTTTCCGACCGGACGGCAACCAAGAGACCCAGTACTTC
-,TRBJ2-3,TRBV9,TRBD2,CASSAASGRSSTDTQYF,TGTGCCAGCAGCGCCGCTAGCGGGAGGTCTAGCACAGATACGCAGTATTTT
-,TRBJ2-3,TRBV27,-,CASRLKTRDTQYF,TGTGCCAGCAGGCTTAAAACCCGAGATACGCAGTATTTT
few,TRBJ2-7,TRBV11-2,TRBD2,CASSLNGGAFYEQYF,TGTGCCAGCAGCTTAAACGGGGGGGCCTTCTACGAGCAGTACTTC
-,TRBJ1-1,TRBV4-1,-,CASSRGGRGGFMNTEAFF,TGCGCCAGCAGCCGAGGAGGGCGGGGGGGGTTTATGAACACTGAAGCTTTCTTT
-,TRBJ2-1,TRBV7-6,TRBD1,CASSSGQGPEQFF,TGTGCCAGCAGCTCAGGACAGGGGCCTGAGCAGTTCTTC
-,TRBJ2-1,TRBV9,TRBD2,CASSPSGSGRSSEQFF,TGTGCCAGCAGCCCTTCGGGTAGCGGGAGGAGTAGTGAGCAGTTCTTC
once,TRBJ1-5,TRBV6-5,-,CASGGGGSNQPQHF,TGTGCCAGCGGAGGGGGGGGTAGCAATCAGCCCCAGCATTTT
-,TRBJ1-2,TRBV21-1,-,CASSSGTGRYGYTF,TGTGCCAGCAGCAGTGGGACAGGCCGCTATGGCTACACCTTC
once,TRBJ2-7,TRBV4-2,TRBD2,CASTAGAGGSYEQYF,TGTGCCAGCACGGCCGGAGCGGGGGGTTCCTACGAGCAGTACTTC
-,TRBJ2-1,TRBV4-2,-,CASTPSDSFEQFF,TGTGCCAGCACCCCGTCGGATTCATTTGAGCAGTTCTTC
-,TRBJ2-1,TRBV13,TRBD2,CASSQGTSGRNGNEQFF,TGTGCCAGCAGTCAGGGGACTAGCGGGAGAAATGGCAATGAGCAGTTCTTC
-,TRBJ2-7,TRBV2,TRBD1,CASRDRAYEQYF,TGTGCCAGCCGGGACAGGGCCTACGAGCAGTACTTC
-,TRBJ1-1,TRBV15,-,CATSRDMDTEAFF,TGTGCCACCAGCAGAGATATGGACACTGAAGCTTTCTTT
-,TRBJ1-5,TRBV29-1,-,CSVIGAGANQPQHF,TGCAGCGTCATCGGGGCAGGGGCGAATCAGCCCCAGCATTTT
-,TRBJ2-1,TRBV12-5,-,CASGLEAGLGDEQFF,TGTGCTAGTGGTTTGGAAGCAGGGCTTGGAGATGAGCAGTTCTTC
-,TRBJ2-1,TRBV6-5,TRBD2,CASSYSVLAGNEQFF,TGTGCCAGCAGTTACTCGGTCCTAGCGGGAAACGAGCAGTTCTTC
once,TRBJ2-7,TRBV2,-,CASSEEGDQVEQYF,TGTGCCAGCAGTGAAGAGGGTGATCAAGTCGAGCAGTACTTC
-,TRBJ2-5,TRBV7-7,TRBD2,CASSLASGDETQYF,TGTGCTAGCAGCTTAGCTAGCGGGGATGAGACCCAGTACTTC
-,TRBJ1-1,TRBV9,-,CASSASRNQHTEAFF,TGTGCCAGCAGTGCTTCCCGAAATCAGCACACTGAAGCTTTCTTT
-,TRBJ2-7,TRBV4-3,TRBD2,CASSQDYREGQLGQYF,TGCGCCAGCAGCCAAGATTACCGGGAGGGCCAACTGGGGCAGTACTTC
-,TRBJ1-5,TRBV7-6,TRBD1,CASAATGGHYSNQPQHF,TGTGCCAGCGCTGCGACAGGGGGCCACTATAGCAATCAGCCCCAGCATTTT
-,TRBJ2-4,TRBV11-2,-,CAIRRRDIQYF,TGTGCCATCCGCCGGAGGGACATTCAGTACTTC
-,TRBJ2-7,TRBV19,TRBD1,CASSEGQGINSYEQYF,TGTGCCAGTAGTGAGGGACAGGGAATTAACTCCTACGAGCAGTACTTC
once,TRBJ2-1,TRBV9,TRBD2,CASSVEGGSSYNEQFF,TGTGCCAGCAGCGTAGAAGGCGGGAGCTCCTACAATGAGCAGTTCTTC
-,TRBJ2-2,TRBV11-2,-,CASSFIPGELFF,TGTGCCAGCAGTTTCATCCCCGGGGAGCTGTTTTTT
-,TRBJ2-1,TRBV20-1,-,CSASEQNNEQFF,TGCAGTGCTAGTGAACAGAACAATGAGCAGTTCTTC
-,TRBJ1-3,TRBV11-2,-,CASSSDPASGNTIYF,TGTGCCAGCAGCTCCGACCCGGCCTCTGGAAACACCATATATTTT
-,TRBJ2-1,TRBV7-9,-,CASSSWGTDEQFF,TGTGCCAGCAGCTCCTGGGGGACCGATGAGCAGTTCTTC
-,TRBJ1-1,TRBV3-1,-,CASSQVEGLNTEAFF,TGTGCCAGCAGCCAAGTCGAGGGTCTGAACACTGAAGCTTTCTTT
-,TRBJ2-7,TRBV7-2,TRBD1,CASSPLDRGEQYF,TGTGCCAGCAGCCCGCTGGACAGGGGGGAGCAGTACTTC
-,TRBJ1-1,TRBV19,TRBD1,CASMGDRSLPRAVNTEAFF,TGTGCCAGTATGGGGGACAGGTCCCTCCCCCGAGCGGTGAACACTGAAGCTTTCTTT
-,TRBJ2-3,TRBV5-6,TRBD1,CASGRTGFEAQYF,TGTGCCAGCGGACGGACAGGGTTTGAGGCGCAGTATTTT
-,TRBJ2-4,TRBV27,-,CASAVGGGAKNIQYF,TGTGCCAGCGCCGTAGGGGGGGGAGCCAAAAACATTCAGTACTTC
-,TRBJ2-4,TRBV3-1,TRBD2,CASSQDSAGAGNIQYF,TGTGCCAGCAGCCAAGATTCAGCGGGGGCAGGAAACATTCAGTACTTC
-,TRBJ1-1,TRBV30,TRBD1,CAWSPTSDRVTEAFF,TGTGCCTGGAGTCCCACCTCGGACAGGGTCACTGAAGCTTTCTTT